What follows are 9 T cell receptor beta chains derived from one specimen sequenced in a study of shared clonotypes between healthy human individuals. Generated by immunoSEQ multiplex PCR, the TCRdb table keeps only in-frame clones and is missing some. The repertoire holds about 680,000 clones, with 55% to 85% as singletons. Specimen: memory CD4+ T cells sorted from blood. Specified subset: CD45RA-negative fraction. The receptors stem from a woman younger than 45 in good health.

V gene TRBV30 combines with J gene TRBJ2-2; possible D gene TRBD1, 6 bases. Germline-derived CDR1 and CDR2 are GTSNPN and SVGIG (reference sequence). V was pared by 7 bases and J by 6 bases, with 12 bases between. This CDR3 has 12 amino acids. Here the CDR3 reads CALRQGPGELFF. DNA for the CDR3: TGTGCCTTACGTCAGGGGCCCGGGGAGCTGTTTTTT. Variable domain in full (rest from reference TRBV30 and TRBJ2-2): SQTIHQWPATLVQPVGSPLSLECTVEGTSNPNLYWYRQAAGRGLQLLFYSVGIGQISSEVPQNLSASRPQDRQFILSSKKLLLSDSGFYLCALRQGPGELFFGEGSRLTVL.

CDR3 coding DNA: TGTGCCAGCAGTCAAAAGGGACAGACTCACGAGCAGTACTTC. Protein: CASSQKGQTHEQYF. This sequence joins TRBV6-5 and TRBJ2-7, with TRBD1 matching 7 bases. Losses at the gene ends were 5 bases for V and 5 bases for J; bases not matched to a gene: 9. The V gene's germline CDR1 is MNHEY and CDR2 SVGAGI. CDR3 length equals 14 residues.

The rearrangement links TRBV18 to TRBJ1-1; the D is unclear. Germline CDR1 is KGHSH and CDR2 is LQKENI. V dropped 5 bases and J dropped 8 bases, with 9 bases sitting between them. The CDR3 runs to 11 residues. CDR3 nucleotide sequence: TGTGCCAGCTCAAACCAGGAGGAAGCTTTCTTT. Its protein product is CASSNQEEAFF.

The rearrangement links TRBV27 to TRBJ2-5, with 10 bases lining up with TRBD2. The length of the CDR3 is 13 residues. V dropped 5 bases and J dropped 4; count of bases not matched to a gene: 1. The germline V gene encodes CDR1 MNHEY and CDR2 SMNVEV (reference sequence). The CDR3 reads CASSKRGGETQYF. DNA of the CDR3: TGTGCCAGCAGTAAGCGGGGGGGAGAGACCCAGTACTTC.

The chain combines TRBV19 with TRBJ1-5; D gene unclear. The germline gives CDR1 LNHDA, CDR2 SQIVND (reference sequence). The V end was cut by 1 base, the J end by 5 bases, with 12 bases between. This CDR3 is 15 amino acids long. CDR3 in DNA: TGTGCCAGTAGTATAGCAATTCGGCGAGATCAGCCCCAGCATTTT. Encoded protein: CASSIAIRRDQPQHF.

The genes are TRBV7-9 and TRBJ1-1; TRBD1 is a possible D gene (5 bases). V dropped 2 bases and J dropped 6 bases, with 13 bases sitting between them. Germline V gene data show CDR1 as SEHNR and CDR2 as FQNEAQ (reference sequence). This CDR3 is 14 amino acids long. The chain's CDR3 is CASSLNMEGPEAFF. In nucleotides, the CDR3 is TGTGCCAGCAGCTTAAATATGGAGGGACCTGAAGCTTTCTTT.

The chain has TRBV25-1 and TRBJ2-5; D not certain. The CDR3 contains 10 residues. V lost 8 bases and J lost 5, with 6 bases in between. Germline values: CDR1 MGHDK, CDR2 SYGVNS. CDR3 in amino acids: CASSRETQYF. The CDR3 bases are TGTGCCAGCTCCCGGGAGACCCAGTACTTC.

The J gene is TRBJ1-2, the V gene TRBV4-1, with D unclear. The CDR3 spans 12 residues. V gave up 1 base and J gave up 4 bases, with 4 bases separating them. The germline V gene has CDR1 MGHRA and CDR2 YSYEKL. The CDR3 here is CASSQAPYGYTF. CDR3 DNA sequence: TGCGCCAGCAGCCAAGCCCCCTATGGCTACACCTTC.

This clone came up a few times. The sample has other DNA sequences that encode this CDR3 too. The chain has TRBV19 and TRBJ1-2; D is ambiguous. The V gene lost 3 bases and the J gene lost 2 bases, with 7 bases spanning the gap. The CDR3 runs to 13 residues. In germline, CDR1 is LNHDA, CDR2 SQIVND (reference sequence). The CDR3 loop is CASSMGLNYGYTF. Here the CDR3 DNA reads TGTGCCAGTAGTATGGGTCTGAACTATGGCTACACCTTC.